This TCR beta chain stems from a study of technical replicates of blood from a few donors. The method was immunoSEQ multiplex PCR; TCRdb's version includes in-frame clones alone and lacks a portion of them. The sample yields around 70,000 clones, 94% seen once. This clone was detected only once. There are 13 residues in the CDR3. The germline gives CDR1 MDHEN, CDR2 SYDVKM. The trim removed 2 bases at V and 14 bases at J, leaving 8 bases unmatched. The receptor comes from a human donor in good health. The gene calls are TRBV28 and TRBJ2-2; TRBD1 matches 7 bases. Material: T cells isolated from PBMCs. The DNA for the CDR3 is TGTGCCAGCAGTTTAGTCCAGGACAGGACACTGTTTTTT. Protein: CASSLVQDRTLFF.